This T cell receptor beta chain was sequenced in a study of vaccination and CD4 T cells after COVID-19. Study-level information: Collection of post-COVID samples occurred a median about 98 days after diagnosis, spanning a range of 35 to 161. Stimuli were overlapping spike peptide pools of SARS-CoV-2 and three common cold coronaviruses (HCoV-NL63, HCoV-OC43, HCoV-229E).

The germline CDR1 and CDR2 sequences are DFQATT and SNEGSKA (reference sequence). Trimming removed 5 bases at V and 3 bases at J, with 10 bases between. This CDR3 contains 12 residues. The Oncomine TCR Beta short-read assay sequenced DNA from cultured CD4+ T cells. In this case, cultured CD4+ T cells provided the extracted genomic DNA. TCRdb fed the PCR reads into MiXCR, producing one record per CDR3 protein. Of about 7,000 distinct CDR3 sequences in the sample, 66% were seen once. Points on this clonotype: Its specificity is unknown.

The treatment is: approximately 10-day PBMC culture with coronavirus spike peptide pools or control peptides (ViraFEST assay). The clonotype comes from a human donor who had recovered from COVID-19. The source material was CD4+ T cells from blood, cultured in vitro. V usage is TRBV20-1 and J usage is TRBJ2-5; possibly TRBD2 for D (5 bases). CDR3 in amino acids: CSAPRAEETQYF. Here the CDR3 DNA reads TGCAGTGCTCCGCGGGCGGAAGAGACCCAGTACTTC.